Following are 23 T cell receptor beta chains from one sample sequenced in a study of OX40 agonist ivuxolimab in advanced cancers. The repertoire was sequenced with immunoSEQ multiplex PCR; TCRdb's copy has only in-frame clones and lacks some. The table records 85,000 to 95,000 clones, around 90% of them present only once. The sequencing here drew on CD4+ or CD8+ T cells sorted from blood, taken in a trial of the OX40 agonist ivuxolimab. These TCRs come from an adult with an advanced solid tumor such as melanoma, head and neck, liver or kidney cancer.

The chain employs TRBV19 and TRBJ1-2, with D possibly being TRBD1 (5 bases). The germline gives CDR1 LNHDA, CDR2 SQIVND (reference sequence). Trimming removed 2 bases from V and 2 bases from J, with 9 bases in between. CDR3 length equals 14 residues. CDR3 amino acids: CASSIKGRNYGYTF. The CDR3, as DNA: TGTGCCAGTAGTATAAAGGGGCGGAACTATGGCTACACCTTC.

The rearrangement uses TRBV27 and TRBJ1-5; D unresolved. The CDR3 has 15 residues. Germline V lookup: CDR1 MNHEY, CDR2 SMNVEV (reference sequence). V lost 2 bases and J 3 bases, leaving 11 bases between the germline ends. The CDR3 spells CASSLGVGVNQPQHF. CDR3 bases: TGTGCCAGCAGTTTAGGGGTCGGGGTCAATCAGCCCCAGCATTTT.

The rearrangement links TRBV4-1 to TRBJ2-2, with D possibly matching TRBD2 (6 bases). The CDR3 is 17 amino acids. Trimming took off 0 bases at V and 4 bases at J, with 15 bases between the two ends. Germline CDR1 reads MGHRA; CDR2 reads YSYEKL. The CDR3: CASSQDFGGGPTGELFF. The CDR3 bases are TGCGCCAGCAGCCAAGACTTCGGGGGAGGCCCCACCGGGGAGCTGTTTTTT.

V and J are TRBV6-5 and TRBJ2-7; D is ambiguous. The CDR3 sequence is 15 residues long. The V gene lost 5 bases and the J gene lost 3 bases, with 17 bases spanning the gap. CDR1 is MNHEY, CDR2 SVGAGI, per germline. CDR3 sequence (DNA): TGTGCCAGCAGTCTAATTGGTAATGGCGGCTACGAGCAGTACTTC. It translates to CASSLIGNGGYEQYF.

The chain employs TRBV15 and TRBJ2-7; 9 positions match TRBD1. The V gene end was trimmed by 9 bases and the J gene end by 7 bases; junction bases not matched to a gene: 13. The germline CDR1 and CDR2 sequences are LNHNV and YYDKDF (reference sequence). This CDR3 is built from 14 residues. The CDR3 here is CATRTGTGSGEQYF. DNA of the CDR3: TGTGCCACTCGTACCGGGACAGGGTCGGGGGAGCAGTACTTC.

By share of the sample, this clone is medium-sized. The V call is TRBV2, the J call TRBJ1-4; D call uncertain. Trimming cost V 7 bases and J 6 bases, with 12 bases left between them. CDR3 size: 13 residues. Germline V lookup: CDR1 SNHLY, CDR2 FYNNEI. This CDR3 reads CASKWSRDEKLFF. DNA of the CDR3: TGTGCCAGCAAGTGGAGCCGGGATGAAAAACTGTTTTTT. Full variable domain (remainder filled in from reference TRBV2 and TRBJ1-4): EPEVTQTPSHQVTQMGQEVILRCVPISNHLYFYWYRQILGQKVEFLVSFYNNEISEKSEIFDDQFSVERPDGSNFTLKIRSTKLEDSAMYFCASKWSRDEKLFFGSGTQLSVL.

CDR3 amino acids: CASSKGGSSYNEQFF. The CDR3, as DNA: TGTGCCAGCAGTAAGGGGGGAAGCTCCTACAATGAGCAGTTCTTC. The V and J genes are TRBV2 and TRBJ2-1; D may be TRBD1 or TRBD2 (6 bases each). Germline V CDR1 and CDR2: SNHLY, FYNNEI. The CDR3 length is 15 residues. V dropped 5 bases and J dropped 0 bases, with 11 bases sitting between them.

J is TRBJ2-1 and V is TRBV20-1, with no clear D. CDR3 length: 10 residues. Per the germline V gene, CDR1 is DFQATT and CDR2 is SNEGSKA (reference sequence). The V end was cut by 6 bases, the J end by 7 bases, with 7 bases between. CDR3 sequence: CSAYVNEQFF. In DNA, the CDR3 is TGCAGTGCCTACGTTAATGAGCAGTTCTTC.

The sample holds one count of this clone. The chain couples TRBV28 to TRBJ2-3, with D maybe TRBD2 (6 bases). There are 12 residues in the CDR3. Trimming shortened V by 11 bases and J by 5 bases, and 14 bases separated the two germline ends. The germline CDR1 and CDR2 sequences are MDHEN and SYDVKM. The CDR3 spells CAARGVGDTQYF. CDR3 DNA: TGTGCCGCGCGCGGGGTTGGAGATACGCAGTATTTT.

This chain uses TRBV10-1 with TRBJ2-2; 8 bases fit TRBD2. The CDR3 covers 15 residues. Germline values: CDR1 WNHNN, CDR2 SYGVQD (reference sequence). Trimming cost V 4 bases and J 0 bases; bases outside gene matches: 1. The CDR3 protein is CASSGGLANTGELFF. In nucleotides, the CDR3 is TGCGCCAGCAGTGGGGGACTAGCGAACACCGGGGAGCTGTTTTTT.

V gene TRBV5-1 combines with J gene TRBJ2-3; D might be TRBD1 or TRBD2, each matching 5 bases. Germline CDR1 is SGHRS and CDR2 is YFSETQ. The CDR3 has 15 residues. V lost 0 bases and J 2 bases, leaving 10 bases between the germline ends. The chain's CDR3 is CASSLGGVTTDTQYF. CDR3 bases: TGCGCCAGCAGCTTGGGAGGGGTGACCACAGATACGCAGTATTTT.

The genes are TRBV28 and TRBJ1-2, with D uncertain. This CDR3 has 14 residues. Germline lookup yields CDR1 MDHEN and CDR2 SYDVKM. The V end lost 1 base, the J end lost 2 bases, and 8 bases lay between the germline ends. CDR3 loop: CASSLLTLNYGYTF. The CDR3 nucleotides are TGTGCCAGCAGTTTATTGACCCTGAACTATGGCTACACCTTC.

The gene calls are TRBV7-2 and TRBJ2-2; D ambiguous. The CDR3 loop spans 12 amino acids. V gave up 5 bases and J gave up 9 bases, with 10 bases separating them. CDR1 and CDR2 from the germline V gene are SGHTA and FQGNSA. The CDR3 is CASSRMAWELFF. The CDR3 DNA reads TGTGCCAGCAGCCGGATGGCCTGGGAGCTGTTTTTT. Drawing the rest from reference TRBV7-2 and TRBJ2-2, the complete variable domain is GAGVSQSPSNKVTEKGKDVELRCDPISGHTALYWYRQSLGQGLEFLIYFQGNSAPDKSGLPSDRFSAERTGGSVSTLTIQRTQQEDSAVYLCASSRMAWELFFGEGSRLTVL.

The chain uses TRBV2 and TRBJ2-3; 8 nucleotides match TRBD2. The CDR3 consists of 15 residues. CDR1 is SNHLY, CDR2 FYNNEI, per germline. With 8 bases clipped from V and 3 bases from J, the junction kept 10 bases outside the gene matches. CDR3 region: CASFLRSGSTDTQYF. The CDR3 DNA follows: TGTGCCAGCTTTCTCCGGAGCGGGAGTACAGATACGCAGTATTTT.

This chain links TRBV5-1 with TRBJ2-6, with 10 bases matching TRBD2. The V and J ends lost 5 bases and 4 bases, in that order; junction bases with no gene match: 9. Germline V gives CDR1 SGHRS, CDR2 YFSETQ. The length of the CDR3 is 17 residues. The CDR3 DNA reads TGCGCCAGCAGTTTACTAGCGGGGCCTCGGGGGGCCAACGTCCTGACTTTC. Amino acids: CASSLLAGPRGANVLTF.

The chain carries TRBV6-1 and TRBJ2-1, with 8 bases matching TRBD2. The CDR3 is 16 residues long. With 1 base clipped from V and 8 bases from J, the junction kept 10 bases outside the gene matches. The germline gives CDR1 MNHNS, CDR2 SASEGT. This CDR3 reads CASSEGGQREWDEQFF. DNA for the CDR3: TGTGCCAGCAGTGAAGGAGGACAGCGGGAGTGGGATGAGCAGTTCTTC.

This clone has a single count. V usage is TRBV5-1 and J usage is TRBJ2-3; D might be TRBD2 (6 bases). This CDR3 region has 15 residues. From germline, CDR1 is SGHRS and CDR2 YFSETQ. Trimming took off 4 bases at V and 0 bases at J, with 12 bases between the two ends. The CDR3 DNA follows: TGCGCCAGCAGCGGTGGGGGAGGAAGCACAGATACGCAGTATTTT. Its protein product is CASSGGGGSTDTQYF.

The chain uses TRBV28 and TRBJ2-1; D call uncertain. The CDR3 length is 11 residues. V dropped 5 bases and J dropped 9 bases, with 8 bases sitting between them. CDR1 is MDHEN and CDR2 is SYDVKM in the germline V gene. This CDR3 reads CASSGVFEQFF. The CDR3 DNA is TGTGCCAGCAGTGGGGTTTTTGAGCAGTTCTTC. Combining the CDR3 with reference TRBV28 and TRBJ2-1 gives the whole variable domain DVKVTQSSRYLVKRTGEKVFLECVQDMDHENMFWYRQDPGLGLRLIYFSYDVKMKEKGDIPEGYSVSREKKERFSLILESASTNQTSMYLCASSGVFEQFFGPGTRLTVL.

This clone was counted once. The gene calls are TRBV12-5 and TRBJ2-2, with 7 nucleotides matching TRBD2. The CDR3 is 14 amino acids. Germline V gene data show CDR1 as LGHNT and CDR2 as FRNRAP. With V trimmed by 4 bases and J by 4 bases, 3 bases remained unmatched. In DNA, the CDR3 is TGTGCTAGTGGTTGGGCGGGGGTCACCGGGGAGCTGTTTTTT. Translation: CASGWAGVTGELFF.

The chain uses TRBV28 and TRBJ1-5; the D is unclear. The germline gives CDR1 MDHEN, CDR2 SYDVKM. Trimming pared 5 bases from V and 9 bases from J, leaving 8 bases between. CDR3 length: 11 amino acids. CDR3 sequence reads: CASSQPWPQHF. The CDR3 nucleotides are TGTGCCAGCAGTCAGCCCTGGCCCCAGCATTTT.

For the CDR3, the DNA is TGTGCGACACTTAACTATGGCTACACCTTC. This encodes CATLNYGYTF. The rearrangement links TRBV28 to TRBJ1-2, with unresolved D. Germline CDR1 reads MDHEN; CDR2 reads SYDVKM. The CDR3 runs 10 residues.

This clone was seen just once. This chain joins TRBV28 and TRBJ2-7; 7 positions agree with TRBD1. Germline V gene data show CDR1 as MDHEN and CDR2 as SYDVKM. This CDR3 region has 14 residues. The V gene end was trimmed by 6 bases and the J gene end by 2 bases; junction bases not matched to a gene: 7. Here the CDR3 DNA reads TGTGCCAGCAGCACCGGACAGGCCCCCTACGAGCAGTACTTC. Protein sequence: CASSTGQAPYEQYF.

V and J are TRBV7-2 and TRBJ2-5; D is unclear. The CDR3 is 16 amino acids. Germline CDR1 is SGHTA and CDR2 is FQGNSA. The V end was cut by 2 bases, the J end by 2 bases, with 15 bases between. CDR3 region: CASSLKVLGAQETQYF. The CDR3, as DNA: TGTGCCAGCAGCTTAAAGGTCCTAGGAGCTCAAGAGACCCAGTACTTC.